The source of this T cell receptor (beta chain) is a study of T cells in women clearing cervical HPV infection. Study context: Controls' single incident HPV16 infection cleared within 12 months without precancer. Case blood was drawn when the lesion was first found; control blood after infection became undetectable.

Sequencing used immunoSEQ multiplex PCR; TCRdb keeps in-frame clones, though not all of them. This listing includes some 30,000 clones. As concerns this clone: Its antigen is unidentified.

Study-wide results and caveats: Combining TCR richness with V gene abundances gave approximately 0.8 AUC. It is unknown whether associations predate infection; no effector/memory or HPV-specific sorting.

The specimen was blood buffy coat. This clonotype originated in a woman between 18 and 75 years old with a cervical HPV16 infection that either progressed to CIN3+ or cleared (not recorded which).

The CDR3 bases that were read are TGCAGTGCTAGAGATCCGGGACAGGGGAACACCGGGGAG. Protein product: CSARDPGQGNTGE. The entire CDR3 sequence reads CSARDPGQGNTGELFF. The chain links TRBV20-1 to TRBJ2-2; 9 positions agree with TRBD1. The read ends 3 residues shy of where the CDR3 ends; the end is completed using the germline J gene. The CDR3 covers 16 residues. Germline CDR1 reads DFQATT; CDR2 reads SNEGSKA (reference sequence). J was trimmed by 1 base and V by 0 bases; bases with no gene match: 3.